This T cell receptor (beta chain) was identified in a study of human T cells and chemical hapten exposure. Broader study findings: Because they had alopecia, donors may respond immunologically unlike healthy people.

This CDR3 has 13 residues. Trimming left V 2 bases short and J 0 bases short, with 3 bases between. Per the germline V gene, CDR1 is SGHDT and CDR2 is YYEEEE. The time point here: pre-sensitization, week 0. Specified treatment: therapeutic diphenylcyclopropenone sensitization with weekly scalp DPC. Someone pulled total RNA out of unfractionated whole blood. TCRdb analysed the RACE reads with MiXCR anew, one entry per CDR3 protein. The sample shows approximately 50,000 distinct CDR3 sequences, 8.5% to 10% of them seen only once. This clonotype was detected ten times or more. Antigen unknown. The chain has TRBV5-6 and TRBJ1-5; unclear D gene. This clonotype was sampled from a woman younger than 45 with alopecia areata. Some clones in this sample may be carry-over from other donors' samples. The sample was whole blood, taken in connection with sensitization to the hapten diphenylcyclopropenone (DPC). CDR3 DNA sequence: TGTGCCAGCAGCTTCGCTAGCAATCAGCCCCAGCATTTT. Protein product: CASSFASNQPQHF.